The clone carrying this TCR beta chain has more than one count but fewer than ten. The data are from a study of control samples from healthy donors and cancer patients. In germline, CDR1 is SNHLY, CDR2 FYNNEI. Trimming left V 2 bases short and J 2 bases short, with 6 bases between. The CDR3 length is 13 residues. The data were produced by immunoSEQ multiplex PCR, yet TCRdb's version contains in-frame clones alone and is incomplete. The sample has 25,000 to 30,000 clones, roughly 85% seen once; the top ten hold roughly 6.3%. The receptor comes from a woman between 55 and 75 years old with head and neck cancer. Sequenced: PBMCs. The chain joins TRBV2 to TRBJ1-2, with D unclear. The DNA for the CDR3 is TGTGCCAGCAGTGAATTGGGGAACTATGGCTACACCTTC. This encodes CASSELGNYGYTF. Full variable domain (outside the CDR3, taken from reference TRBV2 and TRBJ1-2): EPEVTQTPSHQVTQMGQEVILRCVPISNHLYFYWYRQILGQKVEFLVSFYNNEISEKSEIFDDQFSVERPDGSNFTLKIRSTKLEDSAMYFCASSELGNYGYTFGSGTRLTVV.